Listed below are T cell receptor beta chains from one sample, sequenced in a study of cytomegalovirus exposure and HLA in healthy donors. TCRdb keeps only in-frame clones here, not all; method: immunoSEQ multiplex PCR. Here the sample spans fewer than 130,000 clones, around two thirds being singletons. Input material: PBMCs. The receptors stem from a man aged 25 to 45 in good health and CMV-seropositive. Both conserved end residues are part of each CDR3. D genes are given only for firm matches. The size of a clone is reported for some rows only, either as once, few or many, or as a class for expanded clones.

clone size: -
V gene: TRBV2
J gene: TRBJ2-1
D gene: TRBD1
CDR3 length: 15
CDR3 protein: CASSEFGTANNEQFF
CDR3 DNA: TGTGCCAGCAGTGAATTCGGGACAGCCAACAATGAGCAGTTCTTC

clone size: few
V gene: TRBV5-6
J gene: TRBJ2-2
D gene: -
CDR3 length: 15
CDR3 protein: CASSSLTLNTGELFF
CDR3 DNA: TGTGCCAGCAGCTCACTTACCTTGAACACCGGGGAGCTGTTTTTT

clone size: -
V gene: TRBV15
J gene: TRBJ1-5
D gene: TRBD1
CDR3 length: 16
CDR3 protein: CATSRGRTGPDQPQHF
CDR3 DNA: TGTGCCACCAGCAGAGGACGGACAGGCCCGGATCAGCCCCAGCATTTT

clone size: -
V gene: TRBV5-1
J gene: TRBJ1-2
D gene: TRBD1
CDR3 length: 14
CDR3 protein: CASGDTGGGELYTF
CDR3 DNA: TGCGCCAGCGGCGATACAGGGGGTGGAGAGCTCTACACCTTC

clone size: -
V gene: TRBV27
J gene: TRBJ1-2
D gene: TRBD1
CDR3 length: 15
CDR3 protein: CASSGTGGAYYGYTF
CDR3 DNA: TGTGCCAGCAGTGGCACAGGGGGGGCCTACTATGGCTACACCTTC

clone size: -
V gene: TRBV6-1
J gene: TRBJ2-7
D gene: TRBD1
CDR3 length: 23
CDR3 protein: CASSQAGDRGLVWWGASDYEQYF
CDR3 DNA: TGTGCCAGCAGTCAAGCGGGGGACAGGGGTCTCGTCTGGTGGGGGGCGTCCGACTACGAGCAGTACTTC

clone size: -
V gene: TRBV11-2
J gene: TRBJ1-2
D gene: TRBD1
CDR3 length: 15
CDR3 protein: CASSLSLGTVYGYTF
CDR3 DNA: TGTGCCAGCAGCTTATCTCTCGGGACAGTTTATGGCTACACCTTC

clone size: -
V gene: TRBV6-5
J gene: TRBJ2-1
D gene: -
CDR3 length: 14
CDR3 protein: CASSYGGAPNEQFF
CDR3 DNA: TGTGCCAGCAGTTACGGGGGGGCGCCGAATGAGCAGTTCTTC

clone size: once
V gene: TRBV7-8
J gene: TRBJ1-3
D gene: TRBD1
CDR3 length: 15
CDR3 protein: CASSAQGAAGNTIYF
CDR3 DNA: TGTGCCAGCAGCGCCCAGGGGGCGGCTGGAAACACCATATATTTT

clone size: -
V gene: TRBV5-5
J gene: TRBJ2-5
D gene: TRBD1
CDR3 length: 16
CDR3 protein: CASSLYGTGGPETQYF
CDR3 DNA: TGTGCCAGCAGCTTGTATGGGACAGGGGGCCCGGAGACCCAGTACTTC

clone size: -
V gene: TRBV7-2
J gene: TRBJ1-4
D gene: -
CDR3 length: 16
CDR3 protein: CASSYLGGIANEKLFF
CDR3 DNA: TGTGCCAGCAGCTACTTAGGAGGGATCGCTAATGAAAAACTGTTTTTT

clone size: -
V gene: TRBV5-6
J gene: TRBJ1-2
D gene: -
CDR3 length: 13
CDR3 protein: CASSLETDYGYTF
CDR3 DNA: TGTGCCAGCAGTTTGGAAACGGACTATGGCTACACCTTC

clone size: -
V gene: TRBV28
J gene: TRBJ2-3
D gene: TRBD1
CDR3 length: 15
CDR3 protein: CASNPGTGGRDTQYF
CDR3 DNA: TGTGCCAGCAATCCCGGGACAGGGGGCAGAGATACGCAGTATTTT

clone size: -
V gene: TRBV6-5
J gene: TRBJ1-1
D gene: TRBD1
CDR3 length: 15
CDR3 protein: CATIGSEGGYTEAFF
CDR3 DNA: TGTGCCACCATTGGGAGTGAAGGGGGCTACACTGAAGCTTTCTTT

clone size: -
V gene: TRBV6-1
J gene: TRBJ1-2
D gene: -
CDR3 length: 14
CDR3 protein: CASSWSQGYYGYTF
CDR3 DNA: TGTGCCAGCAGTTGGAGTCAGGGGTACTATGGCTACACCTTC

clone size: few
V gene: TRBV6-5
J gene: TRBJ1-2
D gene: TRBD1
CDR3 length: 13
CDR3 protein: CASSYFDRDGYTF
CDR3 DNA: TGTGCCAGCAGTTACTTCGACAGGGACGGCTACACCTTC

clone size: -
V gene: TRBV4-2
J gene: TRBJ2-3
D gene: TRBD2
CDR3 length: 15
CDR3 protein: CASSQETSGVDTQYF
CDR3 DNA: TGTGCCAGCAGCCAAGAAACTAGCGGGGTGGATACGCAGTATTTT

clone size: -
V gene: TRBV5-8
J gene: TRBJ2-3
D gene: -
CDR3 length: 14
CDR3 protein: CASSLFPQTDTQYF
CDR3 DNA: TGTGCCAGCAGCTTGTTTCCCCAGACAGATACGCAGTATTTT

clone size: -
V gene: TRBV10-3
J gene: TRBJ2-3
D gene: TRBD1
CDR3 length: 13
CDR3 protein: CAIGTASTDTQYF
CDR3 DNA: TGTGCCATCGGGACAGCGTCCACAGATACGCAGTATTTT

clone size: few
V gene: TRBV4-1
J gene: TRBJ1-3
D gene: -
CDR3 length: 15
CDR3 protein: CASSPEGSSGNTIYF
CDR3 DNA: TGCGCCAGCAGCCCAGAGGGGAGCTCTGGAAACACCATATATTTT

clone size: -
V gene: TRBV6-5
J gene: TRBJ2-1
D gene: TRBD2
CDR3 length: 15
CDR3 protein: CASSKSGDSYNEQFF
CDR3 DNA: TGTGCCAGCAGCAAGAGCGGGGATTCTTACAATGAGCAGTTCTTC

clone size: -
V gene: TRBV6-1
J gene: TRBJ2-7
D gene: -
CDR3 length: 14
CDR3 protein: CASSEDFTFYEQYF
CDR3 DNA: TGTGCCAGCAGTGAAGATTTCACCTTCTACGAGCAGTACTTC

clone size: few
V gene: TRBV9
J gene: TRBJ2-3
D gene: TRBD2
CDR3 length: 15
CDR3 protein: CASSVAGGPADTQYF
CDR3 DNA: TGTGCCAGCAGCGTAGCGGGGGGGCCAGCAGATACGCAGTATTTT

clone size: -
V gene: TRBV15
J gene: TRBJ2-7
D gene: -
CDR3 length: 16
CDR3 protein: CATSRDLPGMGYEQYF
CDR3 DNA: TGTGCCACCAGCAGAGATCTTCCGGGGATGGGCTACGAGCAGTACTTC

clone size: -
V gene: TRBV19
J gene: TRBJ2-7
D gene: TRBD1
CDR3 length: 14
CDR3 protein: CASSIEDRGREQYF
CDR3 DNA: TGTGCCAGTAGTATAGAAGACAGGGGCCGCGAGCAGTACTTC

clone size: once
V gene: TRBV4-1
J gene: TRBJ2-5
D gene: -
CDR3 length: 17
CDR3 protein: CASSHGNAGAVQETQYF
CDR3 DNA: TGCGCCAGCAGCCATGGGAACGCAGGAGCGGTTCAAGAGACCCAGTACTTC

clone size: few
V gene: TRBV5-1
J gene: TRBJ1-1
D gene: -
CDR3 length: 16
CDR3 protein: CASSLAPGGGGTEAFF
CDR3 DNA: TGCGCCAGCAGCTTGGCCCCCGGGGGTGGCGGCACTGAAGCTTTCTTT

clone size: -
V gene: TRBV5-1
J gene: TRBJ2-5
D gene: TRBD1
CDR3 length: 15
CDR3 protein: CASSLRDRAQETQYF
CDR3 DNA: TGCGCCAGCAGCTTGCGGGACAGGGCTCAAGAGACCCAGTACTTC

clone size: few
V gene: TRBV9
J gene: TRBJ2-7
D gene: TRBD1
CDR3 length: 15
CDR3 protein: CASSVAAGQAYEQYF
CDR3 DNA: TGTGCCAGCAGCGTAGCGGCGGGACAGGCCTACGAGCAGTACTTC

clone size: -
V gene: TRBV6-6
J gene: TRBJ2-7
D gene: -
CDR3 length: 13
CDR3 protein: CASSYSSSYEQYF
CDR3 DNA: TGTGCCAGCAGTTACTCGTCGAGCTACGAGCAGTACTTC

clone size: -
V gene: TRBV9
J gene: TRBJ2-1
D gene: -
CDR3 length: 16
CDR3 protein: CASSVEDAGIYNEQFF
CDR3 DNA: TGTGCCAGCAGCGTAGAGGACGCGGGGATCTACAATGAGCAGTTCTTC

clone size: few
V gene: TRBV19
J gene: TRBJ1-1
D gene: -
CDR3 length: 13
CDR3 protein: CASSVQSGTEAFF
CDR3 DNA: TGTGCCAGTAGTGTGCAGTCGGGGACTGAAGCTTTCTTT

clone size: -
V gene: TRBV5-1
J gene: TRBJ2-2
D gene: -
CDR3 length: 15
CDR3 protein: CASSLDVGSAGELFF
CDR3 DNA: TGCGCCAGCAGCTTGGACGTTGGCAGCGCCGGGGAGCTGTTTTTT

clone size: -
V gene: TRBV19
J gene: TRBJ1-1
D gene: -
CDR3 length: 13
CDR3 protein: CASSIDLSTEAFF
CDR3 DNA: TGTGCCAGTAGTATAGATCTGAGCACTGAAGCTTTCTTT

clone size: -
V gene: TRBV9
J gene: TRBJ2-7
D gene: -
CDR3 length: 14
CDR3 protein: CASSVGSVSYEQYF
CDR3 DNA: TGTGCCAGCAGCGTAGGTTCAGTCTCCTACGAGCAGTACTTC

clone size: -
V gene: TRBV2
J gene: TRBJ2-6
D gene: TRBD1
CDR3 length: 16
CDR3 protein: CASSDPGGYGANVLTF
CDR3 DNA: TGTGCCAGCAGTGATCCAGGGGGCTATGGGGCCAACGTCCTGACTTTC

clone size: -
V gene: TRBV7-9
J gene: TRBJ2-1
D gene: TRBD2
CDR3 length: 15
CDR3 protein: CASSHRDYPMDEQFF
CDR3 DNA: TGTGCCAGCAGTCACCGGGACTACCCTATGGATGAGCAGTTCTTC

clone size: -
V gene: TRBV7-6
J gene: TRBJ2-2
D gene: -
CDR3 length: 15
CDR3 protein: CASSFWAGGTGELFF
CDR3 DNA: TGTGCCAGCAGCTTTTGGGCGGGCGGAACCGGGGAGCTGTTTTTT

clone size: -
V gene: TRBV6-6
J gene: TRBJ1-5
D gene: TRBD1
CDR3 length: 16
CDR3 protein: CASSYGRGIRNQPQHF
CDR3 DNA: TGTGCCAGCAGTTACGGCAGGGGGATTAGAAATCAGCCCCAGCATTTT

clone size: few
V gene: TRBV4-2
J gene: TRBJ2-2
D gene: TRBD2
CDR3 length: 15
CDR3 protein: CASSQEGLAPGELFF
CDR3 DNA: TGTGCCAGCAGCCAAGAAGGACTAGCACCCGGGGAGCTGTTTTTT